This TCR beta chain was retrieved from a study of CD4+ T cells in melanoma. V lost 2 bases and J 12 bases, leaving 11 bases between the germline ends. Germline CDR1 reads MNHNY; CDR2 reads SVGAGI (reference sequence). The CDR3 is 11 residues long. This clone was detected ten times or more. What it binds is not known. General study findings and limits: Diverse differentiation states were reported for melanoma neoantigen-specific CD4+ T cells. CD8+ T cell, macrophage and B cell function reportedly correlated with neoantigen-specific CD4+ T cells.

Generated by immunoSEQ multiplex PCR, the TCRdb table keeps only in-frame clones and is missing some. The sample records about 55,000 clones, 60% to 75% being singletons. This receptor was identified in a human donor with melanoma. Sequenced input: tumor tissue. The V gene is TRBV6-6, the J gene TRBJ2-7; no firm D call. CDR3: CASSYGPIPYF. CDR3 bases: TGTGCCAGCAGTTACGGACCGATACCGTACTTC.